The 8 T cell receptor beta chains below come from one sample, sequenced in a study of radiotherapy plus CTLA-4 blockade in lung cancer. Profiling relied on immunoSEQ multiplex PCR, and the TCRdb table lists in-frame clones only, not all of them. This sample has 81,000 or so clones, with about four fifths found just once. The sample here was peripheral blood, taken from a patient treated with radiotherapy plus ipilimumab. These receptors were obtained from a human donor with non-small cell lung cancer whose response to radiotherapy plus ipilimumab could not be evaluated. Some clones in this sample may be carry-over from other donors' samples.

The genes are TRBV5-1 and TRBJ2-7; tentative D call: TRBD2 (5 bases). With 4 bases removed from V and 3 bases from J, the gap between germline ends came to 8 bases. Germline CDR1 reads SGHRS; CDR2 reads YFSETQ. There are 12 residues in the CDR3. CDR3 in amino acids: CASSPGDYEQYF. The CDR3 bases are TGCGCCAGCAGCCCCGGGGACTACGAGCAGTACTTC.

This clone was observed a few times. The chain employs TRBV5-1 and TRBJ2-5; 8 bases match TRBD2. The J segment lost 5 bases and the V segment lost 0 bases, leaving 9 bases of the junction unmatched. Germline V lookup: CDR1 SGHRS, CDR2 YFSETQ. This CDR3 region has 16 residues. The CDR3 here is CASSLAGAGAGETQYF. The CDR3, as DNA: TGCGCCAGCAGCTTGGCCGGAGCGGGGGCTGGGGAGACCCAGTACTTC.

The J gene is TRBJ1-6, the V gene TRBV28; unclear D gene. Germline-derived CDR1 and CDR2 are MDHEN and SYDVKM. This CDR3 has 12 amino acids. V was trimmed by 6 bases and J by 10 bases, leaving 10 bases between them. Here the CDR3 DNA reads TGTGCCAGCAGCCCCTTATTATCACCCCTCCACTTT. The encoded protein is CASSPLLSPLHF.

The chain carries TRBV6-5 and TRBJ2-7, with D possibly TRBD1 on 7 matching bases. Germline lookup yields CDR1 MNHEY and CDR2 SVGAGI. The CDR3 is made up of 16 amino acids. V was pared by 3 bases and J by 2 bases, with 17 bases between. The CDR3 nucleotides are TGTGCCAGCAGTTATGCGGGACAGTTAACCCCCTACGAGCAGTACTTC. Residues: CASSYAGQLTPYEQYF.

The V gene is TRBV5-6, the J gene TRBJ2-5; no clear D. There are 13 residues in the CDR3. Trimming removed 3 bases at V and 5 bases at J, with 11 bases between. CDR1 is SGHDT, CDR2 YYEEEE, per germline. CDR3: CASSSQNLETQYF. CDR3 nucleotide sequence: TGTGCCAGCAGCTCACAAAATCTGGAGACCCAGTACTTC.

To note about this clone: Germline is not matched at one junction end, which may reflect a read error. Here the CDR3 reads CASSEEKGGQGRF. For the CDR3, the DNA is TGTGCCAGCAGTGAGGAGAAAGGTGGACAGGGGAGGTTT. The V call is TRBV2, the J call TRBJ1-5, with 9 bases matching TRBD1. Germline loops: CDR1 SNHLY, CDR2 FYNNEI. This CDR3 comprises 13 residues. The variable domain in full, completed from reference TRBV2 and TRBJ1-5, reads EPEVTQTPSHQVTQMGQEVILRCVPISNHLYFYWYRQILGQKVEFLVSFYNNEISEKSEIFDDQFSVERPDGSNFTLKIRSTKLEDSAMYFCASSEEKGGQGRFGDGTRLSIL.

This clone was seen once. CDR3 sequence (DNA): TGTGCCAGCAGCTCTTCGACAGGGAACTATGGCTACACCTTC. Translating gives CASSSSTGNYGYTF. This chain links TRBV7-3 with TRBJ1-2, with 7 bases that match TRBD1. Trimming took 4 bases from V and 2 from J; bases not matched to a gene: 4. This CDR3 has 14 residues. The V gene's germline CDR1 is SGHTA and CDR2 FQGTGA.

This clone has more than one count but fewer than ten. This chain joins TRBV6-5 and TRBJ2-7; the D gene is possibly TRBD2 (6 bases). The germline gives CDR1 MNHEY, CDR2 SVGAGI. The CDR3 covers 15 residues. V gave up 5 bases and J gave up 0 bases, with 14 bases separating them. In nucleotides, the CDR3 is TGTGCCAGCAGTATGAGCGGGTACAGCTCCTACGAGCAGTACTTC. As protein: CASSMSGYSSYEQYF.